This T cell receptor (beta chain) was identified during a study of T-cell memory formation after mild COVID-19. Comments on this clonotype: Its target is not known.

Germline loops: CDR1 MNHNS, CDR2 SASEGT. With V trimmed by 2 bases and J by 7 bases, 4 bases remained unmatched. This CDR3 spans 13 amino acids. Study-level findings and limits: Second-wave clones peaking on day 37 lacked confirmed SARS-CoV-2 specificity.

Via MiXCR, TCRdb re-called the 5' RACE reads, giving one row per CDR3 protein. Of a few hundred thousand distinct CDR3 sequences detected, roughly a fifth appear once; the ten largest clones hold roughly 8.1%. The TCR originated in an adult woman who had mild COVID-19 (a few samples of this study predate the infection). Cell type and time point are not known. The chain recombines TRBV6-1 with TRBJ1-2; 7 bases fit TRBD1. Sequenced sample: PBMCs or a T cell subset sorted from them (not recorded which). The CDR3 DNA reads as TGTGCCAGCAGTGAACTAAGACAGGGTGGCTACACCTTC. Residues: CASSELRQGGYTF.